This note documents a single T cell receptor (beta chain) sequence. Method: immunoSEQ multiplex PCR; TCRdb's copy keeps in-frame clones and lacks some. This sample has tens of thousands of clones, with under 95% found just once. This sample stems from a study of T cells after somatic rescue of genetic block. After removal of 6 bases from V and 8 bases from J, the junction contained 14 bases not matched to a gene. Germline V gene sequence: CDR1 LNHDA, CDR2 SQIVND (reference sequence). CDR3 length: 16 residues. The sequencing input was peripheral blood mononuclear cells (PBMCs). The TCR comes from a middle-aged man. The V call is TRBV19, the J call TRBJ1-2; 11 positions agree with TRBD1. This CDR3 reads CASRSGTGGLIGGYTF. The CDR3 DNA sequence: TGTGCCAGTAGGTCCGGGACAGGGGGATTAATAGGAGGCTACACCTTC. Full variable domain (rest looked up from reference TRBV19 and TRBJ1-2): DGGITQSPKYLFRKEGQNVTLSCEQNLNHDAMYWYRQDPGQGLRLIYYSQIVNDFQKGDIAEGYSVSREKKESFPLTVTSAQKNPTAFYLCASRSGTGGLIGGYTFGSGTRLTVV.